Each of the 31 T cell receptor beta chains below was sequenced from the same sample in a study of shared T cell receptors in the human thymus. Only in-frame clones appear in the TCRdb table, and some are missing; sequencing was by immunoSEQ multiplex PCR. In the table there are roughly 500,000 clones, roughly 74% of which are singletons. These data are also associated with another study on human thymus T cells.

The sequencing input was thymocytes. Receptors were obtained from a boy in the first two years of life with a congenital heart defect.

The rearrangement links TRBV7-4 to TRBJ2-1; 7 nucleotides line up with TRBD2. The CDR3 has 17 residues. The V segment lost 5 bases and the J segment 1 base; nucleotides outside the gene matches: 11. Germline assignment: CDR1 SGHVT and CDR2 SQSDAQ. The CDR3 here is CASSQRGRERSYNEQFF. CDR3 bases: TGTGCCAGCAGCCAGCGAGGGCGGGAGCGGTCCTACAATGAGCAGTTCTTC.

The rearrangement uses TRBV6-4 and TRBJ2-6; no reliable D call. The CDR3 is 14 amino acids. The V and J ends lost 4 bases and 0 bases respectively, with 4 bases between them. Germline CDR1 is MRHNA and CDR2 is SNTAGT. CDR3 region: CASSANSGANVLTF. The CDR3 bases are TGTGCCAGCAGTGCCAACTCTGGGGCCAACGTCCTGACTTTC.

The chain recombines TRBV5-4 with TRBJ2-1; D is unresolved. V lost 4 bases, J lost 7 bases, and 21 bases lay in between. The CDR3 is made up of 16 amino acids. Germline V gene sequence: CDR1 SGHNT, CDR2 YYREEE (reference sequence). The CDR3 nucleotides are TGTGCCAGCAGCCCTCTCCCTAGAGTGGATTGTAATGAGCAGTTCTTC. Protein sequence: CASSPLPRVDCNEQFF.

The chain employs TRBV4-3 and TRBJ2-3, with D maybe TRBD2 (6 bases). The CDR3 loop spans 15 amino acids. The V and J ends lost 1 base and 5 bases respectively, with 13 bases between them. Germline V gives CDR1 LGHNA, CDR2 YSLEER. The CDR3 region has the DNA TGCGCCAGCAGCCAAGGACTAGTCGCGGAAGATACGCAGTATTTT. This codes for CASSQGLVAEDTQYF.

This clone was seen a handful of times. The chain has TRBV5-6 and TRBJ1-5; 7 bases fit TRBD1. The CDR3 is 15 amino acids. The J segment lost 3 bases and the V segment lost 3 bases, leaving 6 bases of the junction unmatched. Germline V CDR1 and CDR2: SGHDT, YYEEEE. CDR3 coding DNA: TGTGCCAGCAGCTGCCACAGGGGACTCAATCAGCCCCAGCATTTT. Protein product: CASSCHRGLNQPQHF.

The rearrangement uses TRBV30 and TRBJ2-3, with a possible D match to TRBD2 (5 bases). Trimming shortened V by 1 base and J by 4 bases, and 18 bases separated the two germline ends. Germline V gene lookup returns CDR1 GTSNPN and CDR2 SVGIG (reference sequence). CDR3 size: 16 residues. As DNA, the CDR3 is TGTGCCTGGAGTGAACCTAAAGGGAGATTGGCAGATACGCAGTATTTT. Its protein is CAWSEPKGRLADTQYF.

The chain is built from TRBV4-3 and TRBJ1-1; TRBD1 aligns across 9 bases. The CDR3 runs to 16 residues. The V segment lost 0 bases and the J segment 3 bases; nucleotides outside the gene matches: 5. CDR1 and CDR2 (germline): LGHNA, YSLEER. CDR3 sequence (DNA): TGCGCCAGCAGCCAAGAGGGGAGGACAGGGGACACTGAAGCTTTCTTT. Translated, it gives CASSQEGRTGDTEAFF.

This clone was counted only a few times. The genes are TRBV11-1 and TRBJ2-7, with a tentative D call TRBD2 (5 bases). This CDR3 has 18 residues. The V end lost 5 bases, the J end lost 2 bases, and 25 bases lay between the germline ends. The germline V gene has CDR1 SGHAT and CDR2 FQDESV (reference sequence). Here the CDR3 DNA reads TGTGCCAGCAGCCTCCCCGGAGCGGAAAAACCCGACCCCTACGAGCAGTACTTC. It translates to CASSLPGAEKPDPYEQYF.

V is TRBV27 and J is TRBJ2-3; 8 bases agree with TRBD2. Looked up from germline, CDR1 is MNHEY and CDR2 is SMNVEV (reference sequence). V was pared by 0 bases and J by 4 bases, with 12 bases of the junction left unmatched. This CDR3 region has 18 residues. The CDR3 loop reads CASSLSPRAGGGADTQYF. CDR3 DNA sequence: TGTGCCAGCAGTTTATCCCCCAGGGCGGGAGGTGGGGCAGATACGCAGTATTTT.

The chain recombines TRBV19 with TRBJ2-5, with a tentative D call TRBD1 (6 bases). V shed 3 bases and J shed 4 bases, with 9 bases lying between them. From germline, CDR1 is LNHDA and CDR2 SQIVND (reference sequence). The CDR3 has 13 amino acids. Written as DNA, the CDR3 is TGTGCCAGTAGTATTTTACAGGGAGAGACCCAGTACTTC. Its translation: CASSILQGETQYF.

In its sample, this clone was seen a few times. The V gene is TRBV6-1, the J gene TRBJ2-7, with TRBD2 matching 11 bases. Germline V lookup: CDR1 MNHNS, CDR2 SASEGT. The CDR3 is 14 amino acids. V dropped 1 base and J dropped 9; count of bases not matched to a gene: 5. The CDR3 DNA follows: TGTGCCAGCAGTGAAGTAGCGGGAGGGCCTGGGCAGTACTTC. Amino acid sequence: CASSEVAGGPGQYF.

J is TRBJ2-7 and V is TRBV6-6; possible D gene TRBD1, 5 bases. Germline loops: CDR1 MNHNY, CDR2 SVGAGI (reference sequence). The CDR3 loop spans 14 amino acids. V lost 2 bases to trimming and J lost 2 bases, with 10 bases between them. The CDR3 DNA reads TGTGCCAGCAGTTACGAGACAGCGCCCTACGAGCAGTACTTC. This translates into CASSYETAPYEQYF.

The J gene is TRBJ1-1, the V gene TRBV27, with 7 bases identical to TRBD1. In germline, CDR1 is MNHEY, CDR2 SMNVEV (reference sequence). Unmatched junction bases numbered 1, after V lost 2 bases and J lost 1 base. The CDR3 contains 14 residues. This CDR3 is CASSLGQENTEAFF. In nucleotides, the CDR3 is TGTGCCAGCAGTTTAGGACAGGAGAACACTGAAGCTTTCTTT.

The CDR3 region has the DNA TGCAGCGTTGACGGGAGCACAGATACGCAGTATTTT. The encoded protein is CSVDGSTDTQYF. The chain combines TRBV29-1 with TRBJ2-3; no reliable D call. Looked up from germline, CDR1 is SQVTM and CDR2 is ANQGSEA. The CDR3 runs 12 residues. Trimming stripped 3 bases from V and 0 bases from J, with 4 bases between.

The V call is TRBV6-6, the J call TRBJ2-3, with TRBD2 matching 7 bases. Germline V lookup: CDR1 MNHNY, CDR2 SVGAGI (reference sequence). Trimming cost V 8 bases and J 4 bases; bases outside gene matches: 15. This CDR3 region has 16 residues. CDR3 DNA sequence: TGTGCCAGCGAATGGACTAGGGGCGGGTCTTCAGATACGCAGTATTTT. Protein: CASEWTRGGSSDTQYF.

This chain connects TRBV19 to TRBJ2-4; TRBD1 might be the D (6 bases). Germline CDR1 reads LNHDA; CDR2 reads SQIVND (reference sequence). The CDR3 covers 12 residues. V was pared by 9 bases and J by 3 bases, with 9 bases between. The CDR3 loop reads CASRDNKNIQYF. The CDR3 DNA reads as TGTGCCAGCCGGGACAACAAAAACATTCAGTACTTC.

This chain uses TRBV9 with TRBJ1-2; the D gene is possibly TRBD1 (6 bases). This CDR3 comprises 13 residues. Trimming stripped 2 bases from V and 5 bases from J, with 10 bases between. Germline V CDR1 and CDR2: SGDLS, YYNGEE. The CDR3 nucleotides are TGTGCCAGCAGCGTGGACAGCGAATATGGCTACACCTTC. Its translation is CASSVDSEYGYTF.

CDR3 region: CASSQATGSPEVTAGNTIYF. In nucleotides, the CDR3 is TGTGCCAGCAGCCAAGCGACAGGCAGCCCCGAGGTTACCGCTGGAAACACCATATATTTT. The chain recombines TRBV4-2 with TRBJ1-3; perhaps TRBD1 as D (6 bases). V dropped 1 base and J dropped 2 bases, with 24 bases sitting between them. This CDR3 comprises 20 residues. Germline CDR1 and CDR2: LGHNA and YNFKEQ.

The J gene is TRBJ2-3, the V gene TRBV11-3; 9 nucleotides align to TRBD2. Germline V gene data show CDR1 as SGHNT and CDR2 as YENEEA. Trimming removed 5 bases from V and 0 bases from J; junction bases left unmatched: 6. CDR3 size: 16 residues. CDR3 in DNA: TGTGCCAGCAGCGACCAGAGCGGGAGGAGCACAGATACGCAGTATTTT. Its protein is CASSDQSGRSTDTQYF.

The chain carries TRBV14 and TRBJ2-1; TRBD2 might be the D (5 bases). This CDR3 comprises 15 residues. Trimming left V 1 base short and J 5 bases short, with 12 bases between. The germline V gene encodes CDR1 SGHDN and CDR2 FVKESK. In nucleotides, the CDR3 is TGTGCCAGCAGCCAAGCAGCGGAAGCGGACAATGAGCAGTTCTTC. This gives the protein CASSQAAEADNEQFF.

This rearrangement joins TRBV9 to TRBJ2-1; 9 bases line up with TRBD2. J gave up 4 bases and V 0 bases, and 5 bases lay outside the gene matches. CDR1 and CDR2 (germline): SGDLS, YYNGEE. This CDR3 comprises 16 residues. The CDR3 sequence: CASSVEWTSAYNEQFF. In nucleotides, the CDR3 is TGTGCCAGCAGCGTAGAATGGACTAGCGCTTACAATGAGCAGTTCTTC.

The V call is TRBV27, the J call TRBJ1-5; a possible D gene is TRBD1 (6 bases). Trimming took off 1 base at V and 3 bases at J, with 16 bases between the two ends. The germline gives CDR1 MNHEY, CDR2 SMNVEV (reference sequence). The length of the CDR3 is 17 residues. The CDR3 nucleotides are TGTGCCAGCAGTTTATTTTATGGGGCAGGGGTCAATCAGCCCCAGCATTTT. Protein product: CASSLFYGAGVNQPQHF.

The count of this clone is one. The chain has TRBV4-2 and TRBJ2-1; 7 bases map to TRBD1. V lost 3 bases and J lost 4; bases outside the gene matches: 12. The CDR3 is 17 residues long. Germline loops: CDR1 LGHNA, CDR2 YNFKEQ. The CDR3, as DNA: TGTGCCAGCAGCCAGGCTAGGGGGCCTGGAACGTACAATGAGCAGTTCTTC. It yields the protein CASSQARGPGTYNEQFF.

The chain links TRBV25-1 to TRBJ2-1, with 7 bases that match TRBD1. V lost 4 bases to trimming and J lost 0 bases; unmatched junction nucleotides: 3. This CDR3 contains 15 residues. Germline-derived CDR1 and CDR2 are MGHDK and SYGVNS. CDR3 nucleotide sequence: TGTGCCAGCAGTGCCGACAGGGTCTCCTACAATGAGCAGTTCTTC. Protein: CASSADRVSYNEQFF.

This clone has only a few counts. This chain connects TRBV19 to TRBJ2-5; TRBD1 might be the D (6 bases). Trimming removed 3 bases from V and 2 bases from J, with 25 bases in between. The CDR3 totals 19 residues. From germline, CDR1 is LNHDA and CDR2 SQIVND (reference sequence). DNA for the CDR3: TGTGCCAGTAGTATTGGTAGTGGGCAGGGGCACGGAGTACAAGAGACCCAGTACTTC. Protein product: CASSIGSGQGHGVQETQYF.

The rearrangement joins TRBV7-2 to TRBJ1-4, with no clear D. The CDR3 contains 17 residues. Germline values: CDR1 SGHTA, CDR2 FQGNSA. The V gene lost 2 bases and the J gene lost 0 bases, with 13 bases spanning the gap. The CDR3 spells CASSLLGLQPTNEKLFF. CDR3 DNA sequence: TGTGCCAGCAGCTTATTGGGCCTTCAGCCAACTAATGAAAAACTGTTTTTT.

The CDR3: CASSRFSGTDGELFF. CDR3 coding DNA: TGTGCCAGCAGTCGGTTTAGCGGGACAGACGGGGAGCTGTTTTTT. The chain combines TRBV6-5 with TRBJ2-2, with D tentatively TRBD2 (8 bases). The length of the CDR3 is 15 residues. Germline CDR1 MNHEY, CDR2 SVGAGI. V was shortened by 5 bases and J by 7 bases, with 17 bases between the two germline ends.

The chain uses TRBV19 and TRBJ2-3; D is perhaps TRBD1 (6 bases). This CDR3 has 14 residues. The germline gives CDR1 LNHDA, CDR2 SQIVND (reference sequence). Trimming pared 1 base from V and 4 bases from J, leaving 9 bases between. This CDR3 is CASSIVDSSDTQYF. CDR3 bases: TGTGCCAGTAGTATAGTGGACAGTTCAGATACGCAGTATTTT.

The chain carries TRBV5-6 and TRBJ1-1, with 11 bases aligning to TRBD1. CDR1 SGHDT and CDR2 YYEEEE come from the germline V gene. With 4 bases clipped from V and 4 bases from J, the junction kept 6 bases outside the gene matches. The CDR3 has 15 amino acids. CDR3 sequence: CASSRGTGGATEAFF. In DNA, the CDR3 is TGTGCCAGCAGCCGGGGGACAGGGGGGGCCACTGAAGCTTTCTTT.

V gene TRBV2 combines with J gene TRBJ2-3, with D possibly TRBD2 on 5 matching bases. This CDR3 is 15 amino acids long. Trimming removed 0 bases at V and 3 bases at J, with 10 bases between. Germline assignment: CDR1 SNHLY and CDR2 FYNNEI. CDR3 amino acids: CASSEALRGTDTQYF. The DNA for the CDR3 is TGTGCCAGCAGTGAAGCGCTTCGGGGTACAGATACGCAGTATTTT.

This clone was detected only a few times. V usage is TRBV10-3 and J usage is TRBJ2-1; weak D call: TRBD2 (6 bases). This CDR3 has 13 residues. V was clipped by 6 bases and J by 8 bases, with 14 bases between them. Per germline, CDR1 ENHRY and CDR2 SYGVKD. The CDR3 DNA follows: TGTGCCATCAGGGACGACGGGGAGGATGAGCAGTTCTTC. It yields the protein CAIRDDGEDEQFF.